This T cell receptor (beta chain) is from a study of response to subunit inactivated influenza vaccine. One entry per CDR3 protein results from TCRdb running MiXCR on the RT-PCR reads. The sample records hundreds of thousands of distinct CDR3 sequences, over 9.5% being singletons. J was trimmed by 9 bases and V by 3 bases; bases with no gene match: 4. Germline V lookup: CDR1 KGHDR, CDR2 SFDVKD. The CDR3 totals 15 residues. This chain links TRBV24-1 with TRBJ2-1, with 13 bases fitting TRBD2. The sample was PBMCs from blood, taken on the day of vaccination. The TCR comes from a middle-aged man who received an inactivated influenza vaccine. CDR3 nucleotide sequence: TGTGCCACCAGTGATCCCGGACTAGCGGGAGTTGAGCAGTTCTTC. Its protein product is CATSDPGLAGVEQFF.